A single sample gave rise to the 13 T cell receptor beta chains below, sequenced in a study of CD4 T cells in relation to SARS-CoV-2 and coronaviruses. Before the COVID-19 pandemic, during about 2010-2018, CD4+ T cells were taken from unexposed donors. After roughly 9 days of culture, CD4+ T cells were isolated. Data came from immunoSEQ multiplex PCR; TCRdb stores just in-frame clones and leaves some out. The profile shows 16,000 or so clones, 75% to 80% of them singletons. The antigens these receptors bind are not known. The source material was CD4+ T cells from PBMCs, cultured in vitro. The source is a human donor in good health.

V usage is TRBV6-5 and J usage is TRBJ2-7; 8 bases align to TRBD1. CDR3 size: 11 residues. Germline V lookup: CDR1 MNHEY, CDR2 SVGAGI. CDR3 sequence (DNA): TGTGCTACGGACAGGGTCCACGAGCAGTACTTC. Protein: CATDRVHEQYF.

This chain uses TRBV9 with TRBJ2-7, with 10 bases fitting TRBD2. V shed 4 bases and J 0 bases; nucleotides not matched to a gene: 7. The CDR3 runs to 16 residues. Germline V gene sequence: CDR1 SGDLS, CDR2 YYNGEE. In DNA, the CDR3 is TGTGCCAGCAGCCCCCAGAGCGGGAGGGCCTCCTACGAGCAGTACTTC. It is translated as CASSPQSGRASYEQYF.

J is TRBJ2-5 and V is TRBV2; D gene ambiguous. Trimming shortened V by 6 bases and J by 5 bases, and 16 bases separated the two germline ends. The CDR3 runs 14 residues. CDR1 SNHLY and CDR2 FYNNEI come from the germline V gene. CDR3: CASSGLTSKETQYF. The CDR3 DNA sequence: TGTGCCAGCAGCGGCTTGACCAGCAAGGAGACCCAGTACTTC.

The chain links TRBV19 to TRBJ1-2, with D unresolved. Germline CDR1 reads LNHDA; CDR2 reads SQIVND (reference sequence). The CDR3 consists of 14 residues. The V and J ends lost 3 bases and 7 bases respectively, with 15 bases between them. The CDR3 DNA reads as TGTGCCAGTAGTATCAGTAGCCGACGGGTTGGCTACACCTTC. Residues: CASSISSRRVGYTF.

The rearrangement uses TRBV2 and TRBJ2-1; D possibly corresponds to TRBD2 (6 bases). V lost 2 bases and J lost 14, with 22 bases in between. CDR1 and CDR2 from the germline V gene are SNHLY and FYNNEI. This CDR3 has 15 amino acids. Written as DNA, the CDR3 is TGTGCCAGCAGTGAAATCGTAGCGGAGGCCCTGAGGGAGTTCTTC. As protein: CASSEIVAEALREFF. The complete variable domain, with remaining parts taken from reference TRBV2 and TRBJ2-1, reads EPEVTQTPSHQVTQMGQEVILRCVPISNHLYFYWYRQILGQKVEFLVSFYNNEISEKSEIFDDQFSVERPDGSNFTLKIRSTKLEDSAMYFCASSEIVAEALREFFGPGTRLTVL.

This clone was seen a handful of times. The J gene is TRBJ1-1, the V gene TRBV10-3; tentatively, D is TRBD1 (6 bases). CDR1 is ENHRY, CDR2 SYGVKD, per germline. V was trimmed by 10 bases and J by 0 bases, leaving 12 bases between them. The CDR3 is made up of 13 amino acids. The CDR3 coding sequence is TGTGCCAGTCGGGACAACTTGAACACTGAAGCTTTCTTT. This sequence encodes CASRDNLNTEAFF.

V and J are TRBV7-2 and TRBJ2-2; 12 positions match TRBD2. The CDR3 has 17 amino acids. Germline CDR1 and CDR2: SGHTA and FQGNSA. Trimming cost V 3 bases and J 4 bases; bases outside gene matches: 6. The CDR3 coding sequence is TGTGCCAGCAGCTTCGCTAGCGGGAGGGCTGGCACCGGGGAGCTGTTTTTT. Translating gives CASSFASGRAGTGELFF.

CDR3 sequence reads: CSVEDNGETQYF. The CDR3 DNA sequence: TGCAGCGTTGAAGATAACGGAGAGACCCAGTACTTC. The gene calls are TRBV29-1 and TRBJ2-5, with D uncertain. Germline-derived CDR1 and CDR2 are SQVTM and ANQGSEA. V shed 0 bases and J shed 4 bases, with 6 bases lying between them. CDR3 size: 12 residues.

J is TRBJ1-4 and V is TRBV5-1; D unclear. Looked up from germline, CDR1 is SGHRS and CDR2 is YFSETQ. CDR3 length: 14 residues. V dropped 3 bases and J dropped 4 bases, with 10 bases sitting between them. This CDR3 reads CASSSDGFNEKLFF. In DNA form, the CDR3 reads TGCGCCAGCAGCTCCGACGGGTTTAATGAAAAACTGTTTTTT. Using reference TRBV5-1 and TRBJ1-4 for the parts outside the CDR3, the full variable domain is KAGVTQTPRYLIKTRGQQVTLSCSPISGHRSVSWYQQTPGQGLQFLFEYFSETQRNKGNFPGRFSGRQFSNSRSEMNVSTLELGDSALYLCASSSDGFNEKLFFGSGTQLSVL.

The J gene is TRBJ2-1, the V gene TRBV10-3; D not resolved. This CDR3 is built from 13 residues. Trimming shortened V by 11 bases and J by 0 bases, and 11 bases separated the two germline ends. Germline V gene data show CDR1 as ENHRY and CDR2 as SYGVKD. The CDR3 coding sequence is TGTGCCGCAACTCATAACTCCTACAATGAGCAGTTCTTC. This codes for CAATHNSYNEQFF.

The chain joins TRBV5-8 to TRBJ1-2; D is unresolved. The V gene's germline CDR1 is SGHTS and CDR2 YDEGEE. V lost 0 bases to trimming and J lost 4 bases, with 10 bases between them. The CDR3 covers 14 residues. The CDR3 loop is CASSLGVTFYGYTF. The CDR3 bases are TGTGCCAGCAGCTTGGGGGTCACGTTCTATGGCTACACCTTC.

The V and J genes are TRBV27 and TRBJ1-1; D is unclear. Looked up from germline, CDR1 is MNHEY and CDR2 is SMNVEV (reference sequence). With 2 bases removed from V and 0 bases from J, the gap between germline ends came to 4 bases. The CDR3 length is 13 residues. The CDR3 coding sequence is TGTGCCAGCAGTTTAAACTTGAACACTGAAGCTTTCTTT. Its translation is CASSLNLNTEAFF.

This chain's CDR3 is CASSIAGPGTGYTF. As DNA, the CDR3 is TGTGCCAGTAGTATAGCCGGCCCAGGGACCGGCTACACCTTC. The chain links TRBV19 to TRBJ1-2; a weak D match, TRBD1 (5 bases). The CDR3 sequence is 14 residues long. Germline V CDR1 and CDR2: LNHDA, SQIVND (reference sequence). V was trimmed by 1 base and J by 8 bases, leaving 14 bases between them. Combining the CDR3 with reference TRBV19 and TRBJ1-2 gives the whole variable domain DGGITQSPKYLFRKEGQNVTLSCEQNLNHDAMYWYRQDPGQGLRLIYYSQIVNDFQKGDIAEGYSVSREKKESFPLTVTSAQKNPTAFYLCASSIAGPGTGYTFGSGTRLTVV.